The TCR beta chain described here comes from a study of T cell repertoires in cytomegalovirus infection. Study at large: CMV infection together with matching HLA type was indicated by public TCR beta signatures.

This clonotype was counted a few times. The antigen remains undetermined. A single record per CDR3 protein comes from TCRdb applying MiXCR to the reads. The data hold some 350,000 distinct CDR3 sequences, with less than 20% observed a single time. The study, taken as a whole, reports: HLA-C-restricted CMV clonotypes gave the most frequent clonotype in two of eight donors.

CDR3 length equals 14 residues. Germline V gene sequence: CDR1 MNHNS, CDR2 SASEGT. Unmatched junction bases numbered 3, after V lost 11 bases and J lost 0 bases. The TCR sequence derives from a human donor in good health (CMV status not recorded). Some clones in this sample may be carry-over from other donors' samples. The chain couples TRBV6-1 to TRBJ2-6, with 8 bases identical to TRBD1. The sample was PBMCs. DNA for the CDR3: TGTGCCGGAGACAGGGGCTCTGGGGCCAACGTCCTGACTTTC. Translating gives CAGDRGSGANVLTF.